Each of the 7 T cell receptor beta chains below was sequenced from the same sample in a study of T cell responses to AZD1222 COVID-19 vaccine. The protocol was immunoSEQ multiplex PCR, while the TCRdb copy is restricted to in-frame clones and leaves out a portion. Of some 180,000 clones listed, 85% to 95% are singletons. Specimen: peripheral blood, collected 28 days after the second dose of the MenACWY control vaccine. The receptor set was obtained from an adult who received the MenACWY meningococcal vaccine as a control.

This chain links TRBV5-5 with TRBJ2-7; tentative D call: TRBD1 (5 bases). CDR1 is SGHKS and CDR2 is YYEKEE in the germline V gene (reference sequence). The germline V and J ends were trimmed by 4 bases and 1 base, with 9 bases remaining between them. CDR3 size: 13 residues. The DNA of the CDR3 is TGTGCCAGCAGCATCTGGACATCCTACGAGCAGTACTTC. It yields the protein CASSIWTSYEQYF. The whole variable domain, filled in from reference TRBV5-5 and TRBJ2-7, reads DAGVTQSPTHLIKTRGQQVTLRCSPISGHKSVSWYQQVLGQGPQFIFQYYEKEERGRGNFPDRFSARQFPNYSSELNVNALLLGDSALYLCASSIWTSYEQYFGPGTRLTVT.

Details on this clone: Distinct nucleotide sequences in the sample also encode this CDR3. The chain joins TRBV6-5 to TRBJ1-5; 7 nucleotides align to TRBD1. This CDR3 region has 14 residues. Germline values: CDR1 MNHEY, CDR2 SVGAGI. V lost 8 bases to trimming and J lost 0 bases; unmatched junction nucleotides: 4. The CDR3 is CASSRDSSNQPQHF. The CDR3 bases are TGTGCCAGCTCTCGGGACAGTAGCAATCAGCCCCAGCATTTT.

In this sample, this clone turned up a few times. The chain carries TRBV29-1 and TRBJ1-3; D unclear. The CDR3 length is 13 residues. Per the germline V gene, CDR1 is SQVTM and CDR2 is ANQGSEA. Trimming pared 3 bases from V and 3 bases from J, leaving 9 bases between. The CDR3 here is CSVDEGGGNTIYF. In nucleotides, the CDR3 is TGCAGCGTTGACGAGGGAGGTGGAAACACCATATATTTT.

The rearrangement joins TRBV3-1 (or the pseudogene TRBV3-2) to TRBJ2-7, with D tentatively TRBD2 (5 bases). CDR3 length equals 16 residues. Germline V CDR1 and CDR2: LGHDT, YNNKEL (reference sequence). Trimming stripped 2 bases from V and 7 bases from J, with 21 bases between. CDR3 bases: TGTGCCAGCAGCCAACGGGTGGCCCGGGGAATAGGGGAGCAGTACTTC. It codes for CASSQRVARGIGEQYF.

V usage is TRBV19 and J usage is TRBJ1-4, with a possible D match to TRBD1 (6 bases). Germline V gene data show CDR1 as LNHDA and CDR2 as SQIVND (reference sequence). The CDR3 is made up of 16 amino acids. Trimming removed 5 bases at V and 4 bases at J, with 17 bases between. CDR3 bases: TGTGCCAGTAGTTTTTTGGGGGCAAACATTAATGAAAAACTGTTTTTT. Its translation: CASSFLGANINEKLFF.

This sequence joins TRBV6-1 and TRBJ2-1, with D unresolved. The CDR3 length is 15 residues. Per germline, CDR1 MNHNS and CDR2 SASEGT. Trimming left V 2 bases short and J 3 bases short, with 11 bases between. The CDR3 sequence: CASSEIGLNYNEQFF. CDR3 in DNA: TGTGCCAGCAGTGAAATCGGCCTCAACTACAATGAGCAGTTCTTC.

This chain joins TRBV7-2 and TRBJ1-2, with 8 bases fitting TRBD1. Germline CDR1 SGHTA, CDR2 FQGNSA. This CDR3 contains 16 residues. Losses at the gene ends were 4 bases for V and 7 bases for J; bases not matched to a gene: 14. CDR3: CASSSGADRVIGGYTF. CDR3 nucleotides: TGTGCCAGCAGCTCGGGGGCGGACAGGGTTATCGGTGGCTACACCTTC.